These T cell receptor beta chains were read from a single sample in a study of early T cells in non-severe SARS-CoV-2 infection. TCRdb re-called the 5' RACE reads with MiXCR, one entry per CDR3 protein. The sample includes around 33,000 distinct CDR3 sequences, less than 8.5% seen only once; the top ten take approximately 4.1%. Sequenced sample: whole blood. The receptors shown here come from an adult who was a healthcare worker with PCR-confirmed SARS-CoV-2 infection or an uninfected control (not recorded which). CDR3s include the opening cysteine and the closing phenylalanine or tryptophan. Each record gives: J gene, clone size, D gene, V gene, CDR3 DNA, CDR3 protein. D genes are given only for firm matches. Some rows mark clone size as missing; the rest say once, few, many or name a class of expanded clone.

TRBJ2-3,many,NA,TRBV7-3,TGTGCCAGCAGCTTAACCAGGGGGGCCGCAGATACGCAGTATTTT,CASSLTRGAADTQYF
TRBJ1-2,NA,NA,TRBV29-1,TGCAGCGGACGGGGGGCCTCCTATGGCTACACCTTC,CSGRGASYGYTF
TRBJ1-4,many,TRBD1,TRBV29-1,TGCAGCGTCCAACAGGGGGGTGAAAAACTGTTTTTT,CSVQQGGEKLFF
TRBJ2-2,NA,TRBD2,TRBV10-3,TGTGCCATCAGTGAGTCGCGACTAGCGGCGACCGGGGAGCTGTTTTTT,CAISESRLAATGELFF
TRBJ2-2,many,NA,TRBV12-3/TRBV12-4,TGTGCCAGCAGTTTAAGGCAGGTCACCGGGGAGCTGTTTTTT,CASSLRQVTGELFF
TRBJ2-7,few,NA,TRBV11-2,TGTGCCAGCAGCCGTACCTACGAGCAGTACTTC,CASSRTYEQYF
TRBJ1-1,few,NA,TRBV18,TGTGCCAGCTCACCACCTCTCCTCCGTGGAACTGAAGCTTTCTTT,CASSPPLLRGTEAFF
TRBJ1-5,few,NA,TRBV4-1,TGCGCCAGCAGCCCCGACCCAGTTGACAGAGGCAATCAGCCCCAGCATTTT,CASSPDPVDRGNQPQHF
TRBJ2-7,many,NA,TRBV6-5,TGTGCCAGCGGGTGGGTTAATCTCCAGTACTTC,CASGWVNLQYF
TRBJ2-2,medium-sized,NA,TRBV24-1,TGTGCCACCAGTGATTTGCGGGACACCGGGGAGCTGTTTTTT,CATSDLRDTGELFF
TRBJ2-6,few,NA,TRBV2,TGTGCCAGCAGTGAAGCCGGAGGGTCTGGGGCCAACGTCCTGACTTTC,CASSEAGGSGANVLTF
TRBJ2-1,many,NA,TRBV29-1,TGCAGCGTTGCTGGCGCTTACAATGAGCAGTTCTTC,CSVAGAYNEQFF
TRBJ1-6,many,NA,TRBV7-3,TGTGCCAGCAGCTTAATCGGTAGGGGGTTCTCACCCCTCCACTTT,CASSLIGRGFSPLHF
TRBJ2-1,many,TRBD1,TRBV4-2,TGTGCCAGCAGCCGAGACAGGGACAATGAGCAGTTCTTC,CASSRDRDNEQFF
TRBJ2-3,many,TRBD2,TRBV29-1,TGCAGCGTTGGTGGGACTAGCGGGAACACAGATACGCAGTATTTT,CSVGGTSGNTDTQYF